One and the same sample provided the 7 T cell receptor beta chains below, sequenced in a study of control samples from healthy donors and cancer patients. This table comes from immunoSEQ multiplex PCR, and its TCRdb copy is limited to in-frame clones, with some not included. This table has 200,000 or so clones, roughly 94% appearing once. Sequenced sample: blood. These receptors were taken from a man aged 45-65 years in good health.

In nucleotides, the CDR3 is TGTGCCAGCAGCGGCAGGGGAGCGGGAGGGGAGCTGTTTTTT. The encoded protein is CASSGRGAGGELFF. The chain combines TRBV7-2 with TRBJ2-2, with D maybe TRBD2 (7 bases). From germline, CDR1 is SGHTA and CDR2 FQGNSA. V was cut by 5 bases and J by 8 bases, with 15 bases left in between. The CDR3 totals 14 residues.

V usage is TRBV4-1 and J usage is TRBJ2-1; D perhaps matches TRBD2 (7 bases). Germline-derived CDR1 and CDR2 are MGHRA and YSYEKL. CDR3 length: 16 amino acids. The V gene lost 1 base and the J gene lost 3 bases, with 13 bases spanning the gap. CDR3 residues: CASSQGGGRLYNEQFF. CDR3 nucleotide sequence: TGCGCCAGCAGCCAAGGGGGGGGGCGGCTCTACAATGAGCAGTTCTTC.

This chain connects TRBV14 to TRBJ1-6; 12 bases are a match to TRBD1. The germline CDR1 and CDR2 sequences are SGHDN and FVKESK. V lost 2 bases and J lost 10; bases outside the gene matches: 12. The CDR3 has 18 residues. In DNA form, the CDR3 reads TGTGCCAGCAGCCAACCACCGGGACAGGGGGCTTATCGATCACCCCTCCACTTT. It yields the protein CASSQPPGQGAYRSPLHF.

This CDR3 reads CASSLGGAFF. CDR3 DNA: TGTGCCAGCAGCTTAGGCGGGGCTTTCTTT. This sequence joins TRBV7-2 and TRBJ1-1; D not certain. The CDR3 sequence is 10 residues long. CDR1 and CDR2 (germline): SGHTA, FQGNSA. Trimming stripped 1 base from V and 11 bases from J, with 5 bases between.

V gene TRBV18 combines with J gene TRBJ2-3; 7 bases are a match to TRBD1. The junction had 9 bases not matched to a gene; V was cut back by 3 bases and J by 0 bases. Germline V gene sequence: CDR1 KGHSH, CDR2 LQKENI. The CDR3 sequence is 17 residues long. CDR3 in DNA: TGTGCCAGCTCACCTCAGAACAGGGGCGTTAGCACAGATACGCAGTATTTT. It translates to CASSPQNRGVSTDTQYF.

CDR3 sequence: CSVVRDSAGRLYEQYF. In DNA, the CDR3 is TGCAGCGTTGTCAGGGACTCCGCCGGACGTTTATACGAGCAGTACTTC. The chain employs TRBV29-1 and TRBJ2-7; maybe TRBD2 (6 bases). There are 16 residues in the CDR3. Germline-derived CDR1 and CDR2 are SQVTM and ANQGSEA. Trimming shortened V by 4 bases and J by 4 bases, and 23 bases separated the two germline ends.

DNA for the CDR3: TGTGCCAGCAGCTTTACACTAGCGGGGGGCACCGGGGAGCTGTTTTTT. It encodes CASSFTLAGGTGELFF. This chain joins TRBV11-1 and TRBJ2-2; TRBD2 matches at 12 bases. Germline V gene sequence: CDR1 SGHAT, CDR2 FQDESV (reference sequence). This CDR3 has 16 residues. The V gene end was trimmed by 3 bases and the J gene end by 4 bases; junction bases not matched to a gene: 3.